The 7 T cell receptor beta chains given below trace back to one sample, sequenced in a study of blood T cell repertoires in COVID-19. Data came from immunoSEQ multiplex PCR; TCRdb stores just in-frame clones and leaves some out. The table has some 97,000 clones, 92% seen once. Sequencing was done on a sample of peripheral blood. These receptor sequences come from a man in his sixties or seventies with acute or convalescent COVID-19.

The J gene is TRBJ2-7, the V gene TRBV27; TRBD2 agrees at 9 bases. V dropped 3 bases and J dropped 2; count of bases not matched to a gene: 5. The germline CDR1 and CDR2 sequences are MNHEY and SMNVEV (reference sequence). The CDR3 contains 15 residues. The CDR3, as DNA: TGTGCCAGCAGTTTGACTAGCGGCAACCCCTACGAGCAGTACTTC. Its translation is CASSLTSGNPYEQYF.

CDR3 DNA sequence: TGTGCCAGCAGTTTAGAGGGTAGTGAGCAGTTCTTC. It translates to CASSLEGSEQFF. The chain uses TRBV27 and TRBJ2-1; a weak D match, TRBD2 (5 bases). Germline values: CDR1 MNHEY, CDR2 SMNVEV (reference sequence). With 2 bases removed from V and 9 bases from J, the gap between germline ends came to 8 bases. The CDR3 sequence is 12 residues long.

In DNA, the CDR3 is TGTGCCAGCAGCCGGGGACAGGGGGCGGGTGAGACCCAGTACTTC. Its protein is CASSRGQGAGETQYF. V usage is TRBV11-2 and J usage is TRBJ2-5; the match to TRBD1 covers 12 bases. Trimming took 5 bases from V and 5 from J; bases not matched to a gene: 6. The CDR3 length is 15 residues. Germline V gene sequence: CDR1 SGHAT, CDR2 FQNNGV.

The chain combines TRBV5-5 with TRBJ1-1; D gene unclear. Germline values: CDR1 SGHKS, CDR2 YYEKEE (reference sequence). This CDR3 is 14 amino acids long. The germline V and J ends were trimmed by 1 base and 1 base, with 8 bases remaining between them. In DNA, the CDR3 is TGTGCCAGCAGCTTGATCGCGGCGAACACTGAAGCTTTCTTT. Amino acids: CASSLIAANTEAFF.

V and J are TRBV19 and TRBJ2-2, with 10 bases aligning to TRBD1. V shed 3 bases, J shed 4 bases, and the junction held 2 bases outside the gene matches. The CDR3 has 15 amino acids. Germline CDR1 is LNHDA and CDR2 is SQIVND (reference sequence). CDR3 loop: CASSIGQGGTGELFF. The DNA of the CDR3 is TGTGCCAGTAGTATCGGACAGGGGGGCACCGGGGAGCTGTTTTTT.

This sequence joins TRBV10-2 and TRBJ2-1, with D tentatively TRBD2 (5 bases). V lost 2 bases to trimming and J lost 4 bases, with 15 bases between them. The CDR3 has 16 amino acids. Germline assignment: CDR1 WSHSY and CDR2 SAAADI. CDR3 DNA sequence: TGCGCCAGCAGTGAGAGGTATGGAGGATATTACAATGAGCAGTTCTTC. This codes for CASSERYGGYYNEQFF.

The rearrangement links TRBV5-1 to TRBJ1-2, with no clear D. V was trimmed by 2 bases and J by 4 bases, leaving 9 bases between them. Germline V gene lookup returns CDR1 SGHRS and CDR2 YFSETQ. The CDR3 consists of 13 residues. DNA of the CDR3: TGCGCCAGCAGCTTAGGAGGAGCCTATGGCTACACCTTC. Translation gives CASSLGGAYGYTF.